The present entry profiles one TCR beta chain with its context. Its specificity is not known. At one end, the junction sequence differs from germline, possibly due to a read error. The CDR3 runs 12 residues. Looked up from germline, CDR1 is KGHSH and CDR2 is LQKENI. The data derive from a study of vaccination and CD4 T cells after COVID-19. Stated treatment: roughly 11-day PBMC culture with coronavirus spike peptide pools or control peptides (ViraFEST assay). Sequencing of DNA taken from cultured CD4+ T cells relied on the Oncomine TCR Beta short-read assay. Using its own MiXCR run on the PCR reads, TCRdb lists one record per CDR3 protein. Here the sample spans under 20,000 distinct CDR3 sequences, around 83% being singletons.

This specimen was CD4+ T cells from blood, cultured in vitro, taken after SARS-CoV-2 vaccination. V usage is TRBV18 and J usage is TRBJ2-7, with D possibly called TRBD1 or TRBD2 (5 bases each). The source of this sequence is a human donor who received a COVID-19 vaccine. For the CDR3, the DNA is TGTGCCAGCTCAGAAGACAGTACCGGAGCGGACTTC. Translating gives CASSEDSTGADF.